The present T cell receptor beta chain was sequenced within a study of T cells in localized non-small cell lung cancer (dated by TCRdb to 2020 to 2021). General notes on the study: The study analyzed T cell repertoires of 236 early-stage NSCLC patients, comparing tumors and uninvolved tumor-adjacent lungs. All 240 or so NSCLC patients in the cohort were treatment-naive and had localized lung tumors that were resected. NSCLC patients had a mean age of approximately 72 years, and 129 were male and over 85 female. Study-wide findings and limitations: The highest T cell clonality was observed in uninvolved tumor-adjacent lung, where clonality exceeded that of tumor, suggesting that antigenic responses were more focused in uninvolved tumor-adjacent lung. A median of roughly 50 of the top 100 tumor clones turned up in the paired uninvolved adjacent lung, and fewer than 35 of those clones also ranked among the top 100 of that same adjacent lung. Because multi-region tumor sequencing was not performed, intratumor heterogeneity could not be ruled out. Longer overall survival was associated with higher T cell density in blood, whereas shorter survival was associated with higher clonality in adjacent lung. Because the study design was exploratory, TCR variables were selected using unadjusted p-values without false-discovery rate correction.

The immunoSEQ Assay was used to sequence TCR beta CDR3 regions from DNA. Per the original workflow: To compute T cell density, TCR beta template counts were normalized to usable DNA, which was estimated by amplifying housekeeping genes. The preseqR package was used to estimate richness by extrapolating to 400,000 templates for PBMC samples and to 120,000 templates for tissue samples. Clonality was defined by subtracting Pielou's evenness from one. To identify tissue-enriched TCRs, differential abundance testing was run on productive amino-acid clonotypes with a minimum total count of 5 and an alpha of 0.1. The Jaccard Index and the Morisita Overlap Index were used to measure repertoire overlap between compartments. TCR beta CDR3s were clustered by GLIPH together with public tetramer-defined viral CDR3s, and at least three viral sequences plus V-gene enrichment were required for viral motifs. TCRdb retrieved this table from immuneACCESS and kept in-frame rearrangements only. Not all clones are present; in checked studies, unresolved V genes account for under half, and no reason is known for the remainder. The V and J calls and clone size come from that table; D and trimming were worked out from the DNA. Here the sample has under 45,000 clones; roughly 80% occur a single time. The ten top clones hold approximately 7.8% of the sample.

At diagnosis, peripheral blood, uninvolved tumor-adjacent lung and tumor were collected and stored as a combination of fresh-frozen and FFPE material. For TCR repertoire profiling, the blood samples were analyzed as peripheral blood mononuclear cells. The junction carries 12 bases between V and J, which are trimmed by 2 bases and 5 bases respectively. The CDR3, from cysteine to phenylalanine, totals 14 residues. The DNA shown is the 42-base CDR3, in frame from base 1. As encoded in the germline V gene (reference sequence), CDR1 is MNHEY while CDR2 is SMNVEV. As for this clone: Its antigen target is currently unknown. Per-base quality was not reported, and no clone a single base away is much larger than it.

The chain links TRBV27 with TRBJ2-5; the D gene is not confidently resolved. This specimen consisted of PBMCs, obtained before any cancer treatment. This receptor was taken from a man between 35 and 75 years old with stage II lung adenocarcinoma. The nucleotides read TGTGCCAGCAGTTTAGGGCCAGCCCCCGAGACCCAGTACTTC. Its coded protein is CASSLGPAPETQYF.